These T cell receptor beta chains were read from a single sample in a study of blood T cell repertoires in COVID-19. The protocol was immunoSEQ multiplex PCR, while the TCRdb copy is restricted to in-frame clones and leaves out a portion. The data show some 250,000 clones, 85% to 90% seen once. Sequencing used PBMCs or T cells enriched from blood (not recorded which). The receptors stem from a man between 18 and 29 years old who had recovered from COVID-19. Each CDR3 is given with its conserved first and last residue. D genes are given only for firm matches. Size tells how often a clone was seen (once, few, many) or the class of an expanded clone, and some rows leave it out.

TRBV12-5	TRBJ1-1	NA	NA	CASGLDYRFDTEAFF	TGTGCTAGTGGTTTGGACTACAGGTTTGACACTGAAGCTTTCTTT
TRBV6-5	TRBJ2-3	NA	NA	CASSWSEGDTQYF	TGTGCCAGCAGTTGGAGTGAGGGAGATACGCAGTATTTT
TRBV2	TRBJ2-7	NA	NA	CASNGVGYEQYF	TGTGCCAGCAACGGGGTAGGCTACGAGCAGTACTTC
TRBV11-1	TRBJ2-5	NA	NA	CASSRTHRDQETQYF	TGTGCCAGCAGCCGAACCCACAGGGACCAAGAGACCCAGTACTTC
TRBV15	TRBJ2-7	NA	TRBD2	CATSSQLASYEQYF	TGTGCCACCAGCAGCCAACTAGCGTCCTACGAGCAGTACTTC
TRBV4-1	TRBJ1-1	NA	TRBD1	CASSRYAGQGNTEAFF	TGCGCCAGCAGCCGCTACGCGGGACAGGGTAACACTGAAGCTTTCTTT
TRBV14	TRBJ1-2	NA	TRBD1	CASSQRTGDGYTF	TGTGCCAGCAGCCAAAGGACAGGGGATGGCTACACCTTC
TRBV12-5	TRBJ1-4	NA	TRBD1	CASGLPGQGLNF	TGTGCTAGTGGTTTGCCCGGACAGGGCCTGAATTTT
TRBV10-2	TRBJ1-1	NA	NA	CASMPGEGEAFF	TGCGCCAGCATGCCAGGGGAGGGTGAAGCTTTCTTT
TRBV30	TRBJ1-2	NA	TRBD1	CAWSPKSETGFMIYGYTF	TGTGCCTGGAGTCCCAAATCCGAGACAGGGTTTATGATTTATGGCTACACCTTC
TRBV6-5	TRBJ2-7	NA	TRBD1	CASRSLTGNNYEQYF	TGTGCCAGCAGATCCTTGACAGGGAATAACTACGAGCAGTACTTC
TRBV24-1	TRBJ2-2	NA	TRBD1	CATSDGGQGAGELFF	TGTGCCACCAGTGATGGGGGACAGGGTGCCGGGGAGCTGTTTTTT
TRBV27	TRBJ1-6	NA	TRBD1	CASSLWRTGPNSPLHF	TGTGCCAGCAGTTTATGGCGGACAGGACCGAATTCACCCCTCCACTTT
TRBV18	TRBJ1-2	NA	NA	CASSPGLYGYTF	TGTGCCAGCTCACCGGGACTCTATGGCTACACCTTC
TRBV7-9	TRBJ1-4	NA	TRBD1	CASSLTAGTARSTNEKLFF	TGTGCCAGCAGCTTAACAGCCGGGACAGCCCGATCAACTAATGAAAAACTGTTTTTT
TRBV7-9	TRBJ2-7	NA	TRBD2	CASSSGTTGGREQYF	TGTGCCAGCAGCTCCGGGACTACCGGAGGCAGGGAGCAGTACTTC
TRBV15	TRBJ1-5	NA	NA	CATSRKDRNNQPQHF	TGTGCCACCAGCAGGAAGGACAGAAACAATCAGCCCCAGCATTTT
TRBV12-2	TRBJ1-5	few	NA	CASRPHQAKGNQPQHF	TGTGCAAGTCGACCACACCAGGCGAAAGGAAATCAGCCCCAGCATTTT
TRBV6-4	TRBJ2-2	NA	NA	CASSGQLGTGELFF	TGTGCCAGCAGTGGACAGCTGGGGACCGGGGAGCTGTTTTTT
TRBV13	TRBJ1-1	NA	NA	CASSVQANTEAFF	TGTGCCAGCAGCGTACAGGCGAACACTGAAGCTTTCTTT
TRBV5-6	TRBJ2-7	NA	NA	CASSHTEYEQYF	TGTGCCAGCAGCCATACTGAATACGAGCAGTACTTC
TRBV3-1/TRBV3-2	TRBJ2-3	NA	TRBD2	CASRRLAEYTQYF	TGTGCCAGCAGGCGACTAGCGGAGTATACGCAGTATTTT
TRBV27	TRBJ2-1	NA	NA	CASSDYGSTGQNEQFF	TGTGCCAGCAGTGATTACGGGAGCACGGGGCAAAATGAGCAGTTCTTC
TRBV7-2	TRBJ1-1	NA	NA	CASSTSAETEAFF	TGTGCCAGCAGCACCTCGGCGGAAACTGAAGCTTTCTTT
TRBV11-3	TRBJ1-1	NA	NA	CASSPRTAGNTEAFF	TGTGCCAGCAGCCCCCGAACAGCGGGGAACACTGAAGCTTTCTTT
TRBV5-1	TRBJ1-6	NA	TRBD1	CASSLGQGASSPLHF	TGCGCCAGCAGCTTGGGTCAGGGGGCAAGCTCACCCCTCCACTTT
TRBV6-5	TRBJ1-2	NA	NA	CASSYAGGDYGYTF	TGTGCCAGCAGTTACGCTGGGGGGGACTATGGCTACACCTTC
TRBV13	TRBJ1-5	NA	NA	CASSLGRDTYQPQHF	TGTGCCAGCAGCTTAGGCCGGGACACCTATCAGCCCCAGCATTTT
TRBV5-4	TRBJ2-3	once	NA	CASSFGEGTDTQYF	TGTGCCAGCAGCTTCGGTGAGGGAACAGATACGCAGTATTTT
TRBV19	TRBJ1-4	NA	NA	CASSITPRGHNEKLFF	TGTGCCAGTAGTATTACCCCACGAGGTCACAATGAAAAACTGTTTTTT
TRBV27	TRBJ1-1	NA	NA	CASSLSGQPNTEAFF	TGTGCCAGCAGTTTATCAGGACAGCCGAACACTGAAGCTTTCTTT
TRBV10-2	TRBJ2-5	NA	TRBD2	CASRSGGAETQYF	TGCGCCAGCCGTAGCGGGGGGGCGGAGACCCAGTACTTC
TRBV7-6	TRBJ1-1	NA	TRBD1	CASSLVGTGRPEAFF	TGTGCCAGCAGCTTAGTTGGGACAGGGAGGCCTGAAGCTTTCTTT
TRBV5-1	TRBJ2-3	NA	NA	CASSPGRASTDTQYF	TGCGCCAGCAGCCCGGGAAGAGCTAGCACAGATACGCAGTATTTT
TRBV7-8	TRBJ1-1	NA	NA	CASSLVAESWAFF	TGTGCCAGCAGCTTAGTTGCGGAGAGTTGGGCTTTCTTT
TRBV28	TRBJ1-2	NA	NA	CASSFRQRNYGYTF	TGTGCCAGCAGTTTCAGACAGAGAAACTATGGCTACACCTTC
TRBV15	TRBJ2-1	NA	NA	CATSRSGNSYNEQFF	TGTGCCACCAGCAGATCCGGGAACTCCTACAATGAGCAGTTCTTC
TRBV18	TRBJ2-3	once	TRBD2	CASSPPLAGGTDTQYF	TGTGCCAGCTCACCCCCCCTAGCGGGGGGCACAGATACGCAGTATTTT
TRBV27	TRBJ2-7	NA	NA	CASSLWGTGFEQYF	TGTGCCAGCAGTTTATGGGGAACAGGGTTTGAGCAGTACTTC
TRBV19	TRBJ2-2	few	NA	CASRPPGQDTGELFF	TGTGCCAGTAGGCCGCCGGGACAAGACACCGGGGAGCTGTTTTTT
TRBV19	TRBJ1-5	NA	TRBD1	CASSPRGGVENQPQHF	TGTGCCAGTAGTCCGCGAGGGGGCGTCGAAAATCAGCCCCAGCATTTT
TRBV5-4	TRBJ2-6	NA	NA	CASSLWASGANVLTF	TGTGCCAGCAGCTTGTGGGCCTCTGGGGCCAACGTCCTGACTTTC
TRBV2	TRBJ2-7	NA	TRBD2	CASSERGPLAGLSYEQYF	TGTGCCAGCAGTGAAAGAGGGCCCTTAGCGGGATTATCCTACGAGCAGTACTTC
TRBV30	TRBJ2-7	NA	NA	CAWSVSLSSYEQYF	TGTGCCTGGAGTGTATCGCTGAGCTCCTACGAGCAGTACTTC
TRBV10-1	TRBJ1-5	NA	NA	CASIRTQKINQPQHF	TGCGCCAGCATTCGGACACAGAAAATCAATCAGCCCCAGCATTTT
TRBV12-3/TRBV12-4	TRBJ2-2	NA	NA	CASAVRDTGELFF	TGTGCCTCAGCAGTGCGGGACACCGGGGAGCTGTTTTTT
TRBV14	TRBJ2-1	NA	TRBD2	CASSHRLAFLNEQFF	TGTGCCAGCAGCCACAGACTAGCGTTTCTCAATGAGCAGTTCTTC
TRBV6-5	TRBJ2-1	NA	TRBD2	CATGLDSYNEQFF	TGTGCCACAGGACTAGATTCCTACAATGAGCAGTTCTTC
TRBV3-1/TRBV3-2	TRBJ2-3	NA	TRBD2	CASSQRISRAGGGDTQYF	TGTGCCAGCAGCCAAAGGATAAGTCGAGCGGGGGGTGGTGATACGCAGTATTTT
TRBV5-1	TRBJ2-5	NA	TRBD2	CASSLALASGGQETQYF	TGCGCCAGCAGCTTGGCGCTCGCTAGCGGGGGCCAAGAGACCCAGTACTTC
TRBV28	TRBJ1-5	NA	TRBD1	CASIRGWDRGLGNQPQHF	TGTGCCAGCATAAGAGGATGGGACAGGGGGCTGGGCAATCAGCCCCAGCATTTT
TRBV5-1	TRBJ2-7	few	NA	CASSWGPPRSYEQYF	TGCGCCAGCAGTTGGGGCCCTCCTCGGTCCTACGAGCAGTACTTC
TRBV3-1/TRBV3-2	TRBJ1-3	NA	NA	CASSHQRGFGNTIYF	TGTGCCAGCAGCCACCAGAGGGGGTTCGGAAACACCATATATTTT
TRBV7-9	TRBJ2-7	NA	NA	CASSPTVYSEQYF	TGTGCCAGCAGCCCCACAGTATACTCCGAGCAGTACTTC
TRBV7-6	TRBJ2-2	NA	NA	CASSLEGTSGTGELFF	TGTGCCAGCAGCTTAGAGGGGACATCCGGGACCGGGGAGCTGTTTTTT
TRBV6-4	TRBJ2-1	NA	TRBD2	CASSVASGGVNEQFF	TGTGCCAGCAGTGTGGCTAGCGGGGGGGTCAATGAGCAGTTCTTC
TRBV27	TRBJ1-4	few	NA	CASSLWANEKLFF	TGTGCCAGCAGTTTATGGGCCAATGAAAAACTGTTTTTT
TRBV7-9	TRBJ1-3	NA	NA	CASSPRGSGWLGNTIYF	TGTGCCAGCAGCCCTAGGGGGTCAGGATGGCTTGGAAACACCATATATTTT
TRBV18	TRBJ1-1	NA	NA	CASSPGMNTEAFF	TGTGCCAGCTCACCCGGTATGAACACTGAAGCTTTCTTT